The 18 T cell receptor beta chains in this list originate from one sample, sequenced in a study of chemoradiotherapy in HPV16-positive cancers. TCRdb's copy holds only in-frame clones and misses some; the assay was immunoSEQ multiplex PCR. The table shows 12,000 or so clones, with 60% to 75% occurring only once. Sample collection occurred from a patient who underwent chemoradiotherapy. These receptors all stem from a human donor with HPV-associated anogenital cancer.

The genes are TRBV5-4 and TRBJ1-3; D remains unclear. Deletions cut 0 bases from V and 0 bases from J, with 7 bases between. The CDR3 loop spans 15 amino acids. CDR1 and CDR2 from the germline V gene are SGHNT and YYREEE (reference sequence). CDR3 in DNA: TGTGCCAGCAGCTTGGAGGGCGGCTCTGGAAACACCATATATTTT. The encoded protein is CASSLEGGSGNTIYF.

This clone appeared once. The V call is TRBV19, the J call TRBJ1-2, with D hard to call. The CDR3 has 15 amino acids. Per germline, CDR1 LNHDA and CDR2 SQIVND (reference sequence). V lost 1 base, J lost 1 base, and 10 bases lay in between. CDR3 sequence (DNA): TGTGCCAGTAGTATAGTTGGGGAATATAACTATGGCTACACCTTC. Its translation: CASSIVGEYNYGYTF.

This clone was found once. The chain employs TRBV7-2 and TRBJ2-1; D remains ambiguous. Trimming took 5 bases from V and 0 from J, leaving 17 bases between them. The CDR3 extends over 17 amino acids. Germline V gene data show CDR1 as SGHTA and CDR2 as FQGNSA. The CDR3, as DNA: TGTGCCAGCAGCCTCCCCCCCGAAAAATTCTCCTACAATGAGCAGTTCTTC. Translating gives CASSLPPEKFSYNEQFF.

The rearrangement joins TRBV7-2 to TRBJ2-7, with 13 bases aligning to TRBD2. Germline V gives CDR1 SGHTA, CDR2 FQGNSA. The V segment lost 1 base and the J segment 4 bases; nucleotides outside the gene matches: 1. The CDR3 is made up of 15 amino acids. The CDR3 loop is CASSLGTSGRYEQYF. The CDR3 DNA follows: TGTGCCAGCAGCTTAGGGACTAGCGGGAGATACGAGCAGTACTTC.

The gene calls are TRBV28 and TRBJ1-2, with a weak D call TRBD1 (6 bases). Deletions cut 1 base from V and 5 bases from J, with 11 bases between. Germline CDR1 is MDHEN and CDR2 is SYDVKM. CDR3 length: 14 residues. CDR3 bases: TGTGCCAGCAGTTTATCCGGGACAACTTATGGCTACACCTTC. It specifies CASSLSGTTYGYTF.

Points on this clone: One end of the junction varies from germline; a read error may be responsible. The genes are TRBV13 and TRBJ2-7; maybe TRBD2 (5 bases). Germline CDR1 reads PRHDT; CDR2 reads FYEKMQ (reference sequence). The CDR3 runs 12 residues. CDR3 bases: TGTGTCAGCAGCTTAGGCCGGGGCGAGCAGTACTTC. Its protein is CVSSLGRGEQYF.

This clone was recorded only once. The chain links TRBV11-2 to TRBJ2-1, with TRBD2 matching over 10 bases. The CDR3 loop spans 17 amino acids. Trimming removed 5 bases from V and 2 bases from J; junction bases left unmatched: 9. Germline-derived CDR1 and CDR2 are SGHAT and FQNNGV. CDR3 sequence reads: CASSLSGRGFPYNEQFF. CDR3 bases: TGTGCCAGCAGCCTAAGCGGGAGGGGGTTTCCCTACAATGAGCAGTTCTTC.

This chain joins TRBV6-1 and TRBJ2-1; 7 positions agree with TRBD2. Germline V gene lookup returns CDR1 MNHNS and CDR2 SASEGT. The CDR3 covers 14 residues. Trimming removed 3 bases from V and 4 bases from J; junction bases left unmatched: 3. CDR3 coding DNA: TGTGCCAGCAGTGATCCTAGCGGTTACAATGAGCAGTTCTTC. This translates into CASSDPSGYNEQFF.

The CDR3 protein is CASSSNSGSTQYF. In DNA, the CDR3 is TGTGCCAGCAGCTCCAATAGCGGGAGTACCCAGTACTTC. This chain uses TRBV6-5 with TRBJ2-5; TRBD2 matches at 9 bases. The germline V gene encodes CDR1 MNHEY and CDR2 SVGAGI. The junction had 7 bases not matched to a gene; V was cut back by 6 bases and J by 8 bases. CDR3 length: 13 residues.

The genes are TRBV9 and TRBJ2-3, with 11 bases lining up with TRBD2. CDR3 size: 18 residues. After removal of 4 bases from V and 3 bases from J, the junction contained 13 bases not matched to a gene. Germline CDR1 SGDLS, CDR2 YYNGEE. The CDR3 here is CASSNDPGGTSGTDTQYF. The CDR3 DNA reads as TGTGCCAGCAGCAACGACCCGGGGGGGACTAGCGGAACAGATACGCAGTATTTT.

V is TRBV6-6 and J is TRBJ1-2, with 8 bases fitting TRBD1. CDR1 MNHNY and CDR2 SVGAGI come from the germline V gene (reference sequence). The length of the CDR3 is 16 residues. J was trimmed by 4 bases and V by 2 bases; bases with no gene match: 9. CDR3 bases: TGTGCCAGCAGTTACAGTCAGGGGGCGCGGGGCTATGGCTACACCTTC. Protein product: CASSYSQGARGYGYTF.

The genes are TRBV7-5 and TRBJ1-5. TRBV7-5 is noted as a pseudogene. This CDR3 spans 16 amino acids. The CDR3 here is CVRSPTSGDGTQPQHF. The CDR3 DNA sequence: TGTGTCAGAAGCCCTACCTCAGGAGACGGGACTCAGCCCCAGCATTTT.

This clone was picked up a small number of times. This sequence joins TRBV25-1 and TRBJ2-5; D unclear. Trimming pared 3 bases from V and 0 bases from J, leaving 5 bases between. The germline V gene encodes CDR1 MGHDK and CDR2 SYGVNS. The CDR3 runs to 13 residues. The CDR3 DNA sequence: TGTGCCAGCAGTGACTTGTACCAAGAGACCCAGTACTTC. Amino acids: CASSDLYQETQYF.

The chain combines TRBV9 with TRBJ2-4, with 9 bases aligning to TRBD2. The V gene's germline CDR1 is SGDLS and CDR2 YYNGEE. The CDR3 loop spans 15 amino acids. Trimming took 5 bases from V and 6 from J; bases not matched to a gene: 9. The CDR3 loop reads CASSRSGSDGNIQYF. Here the CDR3 DNA reads TGTGCCAGCAGTCGTAGCGGGAGCGATGGAAACATTCAGTACTTC.

The genes are TRBV5-6 and TRBJ2-2; D uncertain. CDR3 length: 16 amino acids. The V end was cut by 4 bases, the J end by 4 bases, with 17 bases between. Germline loops: CDR1 SGHDT, CDR2 YYEEEE. CDR3 DNA sequence: TGTGCCAGCAGCCAACTAAAAATCCCTAGCACCGGGGAGCTGTTTTTT. Encoded protein: CASSQLKIPSTGELFF.

Notes on this clone: At one of its ends the junction is not consistent with the germline gene, which may arise from a read error. The chain recombines TRBV10-3 with TRBJ2-1; D may be TRBD2 (6 bases). Germline V CDR1 and CDR2: ENHRY, SYGVKD. This CDR3 is 14 amino acids long. CDR3 nucleotides: TGTGCCATCAGGGAGTCGGGAGAGGGCAATGAGCAGTTCTTC. It codes for CAIRESGEGNEQFF.

The chain is built from TRBV19 and TRBJ2-5, with a tentative D call TRBD2 (6 bases). Deletions cut 3 bases from V and 5 bases from J, with 10 bases between. CDR3 length: 13 amino acids. Germline V lookup: CDR1 LNHDA, CDR2 SQIVND (reference sequence). In nucleotides, the CDR3 is TGTGCCAGTAGTATTGGCAGCGGGGAGACCCAGTACTTC. Translated, it gives CASSIGSGETQYF.

V is TRBV5-6 and J is TRBJ2-7, with TRBD2 as a possible D gene (7 bases). Germline V CDR1 and CDR2: SGHDT, YYEEEE. There are 15 residues in the CDR3. V was shortened by 3 bases and J by 1 base, with 14 bases between the two germline ends. The CDR3 reads CASSSVRGGSYEQYF. The CDR3 DNA reads as TGTGCCAGCAGCTCCGTGAGGGGGGGATCCTACGAGCAGTACTTC.